This T cell receptor beta chain came from a study of cytotoxic CD8 clonotypes in ibrutinib-treated CLL. Germline V lookup: CDR1 SEHNR, CDR2 FQNEAQ (reference sequence). This CDR3 has 17 amino acids. V dropped 1 base and J dropped 8; count of bases not matched to a gene: 14. TCRdb keeps only in-frame clones here, not all; method: immunoSEQ multiplex PCR. The sample yields approximately 330,000 clones, just under 80% seen once. Notes on the study in general: Different sampling times were used for sustained-remission and progressing patients. Clonality went higher at ibrutinib response and then dropped back toward baseline at progression. Among the clonotypes, public ones were uncommon and contracted or held stable on treatment. Patients had baseline clonality above age-matched healthy donors, and this clonality moved with circulating CD8+ T-cell counts.

This clone was seen just once. The antigen is undetermined. The genes are TRBV7-9 and TRBJ2-1; TRBD2 agrees at 7 bases. This TCR was recovered from a human donor with chronic lymphocytic leukemia. The specimen comprised PBMCs, sampled before ibrutinib treatment. The CDR3 nucleotides are TGTGCCAGCAGCTTAGGCATTGGCGGGAGCTTTCGGGATGAGCAGTTCTTC. This sequence encodes CASSLGIGGSFRDEQFF.